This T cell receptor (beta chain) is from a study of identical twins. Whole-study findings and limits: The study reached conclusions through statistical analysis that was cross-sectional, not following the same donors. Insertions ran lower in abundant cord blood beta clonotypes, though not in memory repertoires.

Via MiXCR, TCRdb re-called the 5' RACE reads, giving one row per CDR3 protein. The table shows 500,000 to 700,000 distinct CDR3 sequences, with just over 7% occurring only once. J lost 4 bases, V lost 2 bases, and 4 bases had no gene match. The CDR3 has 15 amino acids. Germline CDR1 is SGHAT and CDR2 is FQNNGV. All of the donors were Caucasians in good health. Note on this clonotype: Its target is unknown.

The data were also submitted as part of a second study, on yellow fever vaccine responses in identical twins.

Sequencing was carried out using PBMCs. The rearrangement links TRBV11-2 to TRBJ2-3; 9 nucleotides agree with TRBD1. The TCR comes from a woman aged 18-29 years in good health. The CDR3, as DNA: TGTGCCAGCAGCTTATGGGGACAGGGTGCAGATACGCAGTATTTT. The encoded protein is CASSLWGQGADTQYF.